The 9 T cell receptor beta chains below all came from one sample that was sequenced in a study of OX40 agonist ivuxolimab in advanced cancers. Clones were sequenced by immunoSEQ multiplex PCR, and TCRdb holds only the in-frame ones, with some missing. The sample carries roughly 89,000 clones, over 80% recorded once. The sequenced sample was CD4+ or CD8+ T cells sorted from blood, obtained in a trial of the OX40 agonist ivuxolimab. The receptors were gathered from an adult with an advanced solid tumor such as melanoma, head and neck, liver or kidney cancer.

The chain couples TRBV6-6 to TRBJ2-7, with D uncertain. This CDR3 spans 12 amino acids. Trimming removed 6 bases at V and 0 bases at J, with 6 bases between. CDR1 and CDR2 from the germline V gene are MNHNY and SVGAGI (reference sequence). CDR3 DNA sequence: TGTGCCAGCAGACAGAGCTCCTACGAGCAGTACTTC. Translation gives CASRQSSYEQYF.

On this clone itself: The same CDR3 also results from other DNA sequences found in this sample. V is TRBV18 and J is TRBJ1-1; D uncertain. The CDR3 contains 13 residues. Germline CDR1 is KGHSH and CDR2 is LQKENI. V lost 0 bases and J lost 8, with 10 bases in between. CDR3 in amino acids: CASSPPGRTEAFF. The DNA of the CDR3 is TGTGCCAGCTCACCACCTGGAAGGACCGAAGCTTTCTTT.

Written as DNA, the CDR3 is TGTGCCAGTCGGGGAATTACCTACAATGAGCAGTTCTTC. It specifies CASRGITYNEQFF. This chain uses TRBV27 with TRBJ2-1, with D tentatively TRBD2 (5 bases). Between the trimmed V and J ends, which lost 9 bases and 2 bases, there was a span of 11 bases. Germline V gene sequence: CDR1 MNHEY, CDR2 SMNVEV (reference sequence). CDR3 length: 13 residues.

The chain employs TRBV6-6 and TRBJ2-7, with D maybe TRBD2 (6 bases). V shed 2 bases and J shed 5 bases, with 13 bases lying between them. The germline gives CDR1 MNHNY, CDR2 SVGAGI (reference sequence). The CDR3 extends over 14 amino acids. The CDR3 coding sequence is TGTGCCAGCAGTTACGGGGGGTCGATCGACGAGCAGTACTTC. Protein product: CASSYGGSIDEQYF.

The CDR3 loop reads CASRTGGGNEQFF. CDR3 nucleotides: TGTGCCAGCCGGACAGGGGGAGGCAATGAGCAGTTCTTC. The chain links TRBV6-6 to TRBJ2-1; 10 bases line up with TRBD1. Germline trimming cut 8 bases from V and 6 bases from J; bases unmatched to any gene: 4. CDR3 length: 13 amino acids. CDR1 is MNHNY and CDR2 is SVGAGI in the germline V gene (reference sequence).

Here the CDR3 DNA reads TGTGCCAGCAGCCGGACGGGTGGGAACACTGAAGCTTTCTTT. Its translation is CASSRTGGNTEAFF. The rearrangement joins TRBV5-4 to TRBJ1-1; D is ambiguous. The CDR3 is made up of 14 amino acids. Trimming removed 4 bases from V and 1 base from J, with 11 bases in between. Per germline, CDR1 SGHNT and CDR2 YYREEE (reference sequence).

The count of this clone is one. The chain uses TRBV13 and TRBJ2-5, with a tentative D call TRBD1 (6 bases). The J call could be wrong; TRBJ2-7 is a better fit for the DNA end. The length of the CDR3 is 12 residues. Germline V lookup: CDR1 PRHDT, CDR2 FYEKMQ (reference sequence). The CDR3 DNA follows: TGTGCCAGCAGCAAACAGGGTAGCGAGCAGTACTTC. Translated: CASSKQGSEQYF.

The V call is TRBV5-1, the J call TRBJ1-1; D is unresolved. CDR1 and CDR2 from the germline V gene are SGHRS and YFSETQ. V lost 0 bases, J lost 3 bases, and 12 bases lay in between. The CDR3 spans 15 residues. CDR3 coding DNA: TGCGCCAGCAGCTTGGGTACTGGCCAGGACACTGAAGCTTTCTTT. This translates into CASSLGTGQDTEAFF.

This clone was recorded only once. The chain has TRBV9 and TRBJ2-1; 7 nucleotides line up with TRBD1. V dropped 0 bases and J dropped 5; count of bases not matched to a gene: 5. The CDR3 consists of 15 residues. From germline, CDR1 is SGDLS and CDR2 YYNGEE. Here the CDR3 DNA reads TGTGCCAGCAGCGTAGGAGGGGGCGCAGACAATGAGCAGTTCTTC. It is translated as CASSVGGGADNEQFF.